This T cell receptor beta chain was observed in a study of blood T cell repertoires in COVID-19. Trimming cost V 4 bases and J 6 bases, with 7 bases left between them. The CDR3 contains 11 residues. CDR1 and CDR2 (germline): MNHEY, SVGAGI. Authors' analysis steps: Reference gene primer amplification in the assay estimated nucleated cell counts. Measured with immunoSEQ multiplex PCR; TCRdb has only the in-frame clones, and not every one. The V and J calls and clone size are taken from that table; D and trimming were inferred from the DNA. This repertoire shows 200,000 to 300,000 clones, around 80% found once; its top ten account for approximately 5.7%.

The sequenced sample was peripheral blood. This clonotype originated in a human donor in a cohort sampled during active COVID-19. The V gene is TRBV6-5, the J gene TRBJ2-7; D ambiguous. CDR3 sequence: CASSSSFEQYF. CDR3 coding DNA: TGTGCCAGCAGTTCTTCTTTCGAGCAGTACTTC.